The T cell receptor (beta chain) under discussion was sequenced for a study of T cell repertoires in cytomegalovirus infection. Across the study: Public signatures in TCR beta pointed to CMV infection and matching HLA type.

Study-level points and caveats: The ex vivo response was dominated by HLA-C-restricted CMV-specific TCR beta clonotypes.

TCRdb re-called the reads with MiXCR, one entry per CDR3 protein. The sample yields under 350,000 distinct CDR3 sequences, around 20% seen once. Trimming shortened V by 5 bases and J by 3 bases, and 11 bases separated the two germline ends. The CDR3 is 13 amino acids. With regard to this clonotype: Antigen: not known.

This material consisted of cultured PBMCs, taken from culture after CMV antigen stimulation. This TCR came from a human donor in good health (CMV status not recorded). Some clones in this sample may be carry-over from other donors' samples. V gene TRBV12-3 or TRBV12-4 combines with J gene TRBJ2-7; D call uncertain. CDR3 region: CASSPSEDYEQYF. The DNA of the CDR3 is TGTGCCAGCAGTCCGTCAGAGGACTACGAGCAGTACTTC.